Detailed here is one T cell receptor beta chain. Its matching antigen is unknown. This sample is drawn from a study of cytomegalovirus exposure and HLA in healthy donors. General study points: While the bulk of TCR sequences proved rare, some public TCRs turned up in many donors. The study labeled 150 to 200 TCR beta chains cytomegalovirus-associated.

Trimming took 0 bases from V and 7 from J, leaving 4 bases between them. This CDR3 is 12 amino acids long. From germline, CDR1 is SGHNT and CDR2 YENEEA. The protocol was immunoSEQ multiplex PCR, while the TCRdb copy is restricted to in-frame clones and leaves out a portion. The profile shows 150,000 to 200,000 clones, 91% of them singletons. The V gene is TRBV11-3, the J gene TRBJ2-1; no clear D. Material: PBMCs. The sequence derives from a woman under 30 in good health and CMV-seropositive. The CDR3: CASSLDPNEQFF. The DNA of the CDR3 is TGTGCCAGCAGCTTAGACCCTAATGAGCAGTTCTTC.